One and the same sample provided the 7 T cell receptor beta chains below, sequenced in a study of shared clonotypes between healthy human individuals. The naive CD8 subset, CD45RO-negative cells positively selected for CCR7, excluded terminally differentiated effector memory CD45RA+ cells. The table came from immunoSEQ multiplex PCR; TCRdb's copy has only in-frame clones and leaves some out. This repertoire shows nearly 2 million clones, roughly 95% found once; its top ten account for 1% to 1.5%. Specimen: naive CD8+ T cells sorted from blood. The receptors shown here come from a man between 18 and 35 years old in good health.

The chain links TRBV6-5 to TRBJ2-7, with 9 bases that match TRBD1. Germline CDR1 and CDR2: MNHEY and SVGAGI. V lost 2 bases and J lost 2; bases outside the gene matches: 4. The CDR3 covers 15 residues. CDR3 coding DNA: TGTGCCAGCAGTTACGGGACAGGGATGACCTACGAGCAGTACTTC. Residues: CASSYGTGMTYEQYF.

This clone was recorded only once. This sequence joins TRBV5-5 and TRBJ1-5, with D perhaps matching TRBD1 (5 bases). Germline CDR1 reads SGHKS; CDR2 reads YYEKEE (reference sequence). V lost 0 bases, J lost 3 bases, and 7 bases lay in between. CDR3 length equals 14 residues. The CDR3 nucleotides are TGTGCCAGCAGCTTGGGGGGCTCCAATCAGCCCCAGCATTTT. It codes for CASSLGGSNQPQHF.

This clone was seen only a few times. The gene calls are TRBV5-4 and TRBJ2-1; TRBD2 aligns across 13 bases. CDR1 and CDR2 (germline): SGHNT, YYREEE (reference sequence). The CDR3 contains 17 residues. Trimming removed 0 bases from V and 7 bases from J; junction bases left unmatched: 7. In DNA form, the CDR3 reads TGTGCCAGCAGCTTGGCGGGGACTAGCGGGGCCGAGAATGAGCAGTTCTTC. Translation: CASSLAGTSGAENEQFF.

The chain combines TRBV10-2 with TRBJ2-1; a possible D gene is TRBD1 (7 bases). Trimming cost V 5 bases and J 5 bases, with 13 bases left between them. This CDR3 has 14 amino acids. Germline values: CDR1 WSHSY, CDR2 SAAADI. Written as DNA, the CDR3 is TGCGCCAGCAGTAGACAGGGCGGGAACAATGAGCAGTTCTTC. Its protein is CASSRQGGNNEQFF.

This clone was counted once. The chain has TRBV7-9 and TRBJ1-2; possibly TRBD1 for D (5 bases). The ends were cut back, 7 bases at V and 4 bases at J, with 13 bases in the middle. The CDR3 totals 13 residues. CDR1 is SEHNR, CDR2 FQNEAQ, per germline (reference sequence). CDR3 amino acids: CASTPGTPYGYTF. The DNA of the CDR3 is TGTGCCAGCACCCCCGGGACCCCCTATGGCTACACCTTC.

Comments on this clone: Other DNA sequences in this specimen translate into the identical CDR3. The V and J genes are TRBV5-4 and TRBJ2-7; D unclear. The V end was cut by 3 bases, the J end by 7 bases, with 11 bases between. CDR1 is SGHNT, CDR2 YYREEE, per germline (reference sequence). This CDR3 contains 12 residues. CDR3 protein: CASSSGPLEQYF. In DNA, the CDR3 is TGTGCCAGCAGCTCTGGTCCCTTGGAGCAGTACTTC.

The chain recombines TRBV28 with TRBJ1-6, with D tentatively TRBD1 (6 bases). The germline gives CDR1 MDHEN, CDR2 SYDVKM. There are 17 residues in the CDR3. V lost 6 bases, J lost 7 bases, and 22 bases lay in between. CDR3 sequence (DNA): TGTGCCAGCAGCCTTACCCGTTACCCGACAGGAAATTCACCCCTCCACTTT. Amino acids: CASSLTRYPTGNSPLHF.